The T cell receptor (beta chain) under discussion was sequenced for a study of blood T cell repertoires in COVID-19. For the study at large: The United States, Italy and Spain provided the acute and convalescent COVID-19 samples. PBMCs, B-cell-depleted T cells, or T cells were the source of the cDNA or gDNA that made up the material.

The V gene lost 2 bases and the J gene lost 1 base, with 14 bases spanning the gap. The CDR3 spans 16 residues. Germline CDR1 is SGHTA and CDR2 is FQGNSA. The cohort comprised adults aged about 18 to 90 years residing in 20 to 25 US areas. Repertoires were generated with immunoSEQ multiplex PCR, while TCRdb's copy carries only in-frame clones and drops some. The profile shows 350,000 to 400,000 clones, 91% of them singletons. The sample comprised PBMCs or T cells enriched from blood (not recorded which). This sequence joins TRBV7-2 and TRBJ1-1, with a weak D call TRBD1 (6 bases). This sequence originates from a middle-aged woman who had been exposed to COVID-19. This chain's CDR3 is CASSLRRQERNTEAFF. In DNA, the CDR3 is TGTGCCAGCAGCTTACGACGACAGGAAAGGAACACTGAAGCTTTCTTT. The variable domain in full, completed from reference TRBV7-2 and TRBJ1-1, reads GAGVSQSPSNKVTEKGKDVELRCDPISGHTALYWYRQSLGQGLEFLIYFQGNSAPDKSGLPSDRFSAERTGGSVSTLTIQRTQQEDSAVYLCASSLRRQERNTEAFFGQGTRLTVV.